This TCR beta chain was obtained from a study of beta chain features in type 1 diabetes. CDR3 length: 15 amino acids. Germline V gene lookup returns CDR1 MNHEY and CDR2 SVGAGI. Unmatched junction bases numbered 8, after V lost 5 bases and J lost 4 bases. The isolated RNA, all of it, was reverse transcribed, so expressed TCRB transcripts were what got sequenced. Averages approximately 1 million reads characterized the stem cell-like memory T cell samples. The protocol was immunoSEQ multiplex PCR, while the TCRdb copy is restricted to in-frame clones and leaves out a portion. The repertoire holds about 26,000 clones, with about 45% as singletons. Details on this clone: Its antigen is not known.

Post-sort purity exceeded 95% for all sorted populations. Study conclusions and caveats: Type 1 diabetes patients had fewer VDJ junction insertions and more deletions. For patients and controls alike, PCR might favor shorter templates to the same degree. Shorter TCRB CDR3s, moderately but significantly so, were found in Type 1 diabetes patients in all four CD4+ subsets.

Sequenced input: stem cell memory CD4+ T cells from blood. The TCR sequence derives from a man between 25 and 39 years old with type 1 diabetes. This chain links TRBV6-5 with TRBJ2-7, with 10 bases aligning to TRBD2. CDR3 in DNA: TGTGCCAGCAGTACCCGACTAGCGGGTACTTACGAGCAGTACTTC. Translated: CASSTRLAGTYEQYF.